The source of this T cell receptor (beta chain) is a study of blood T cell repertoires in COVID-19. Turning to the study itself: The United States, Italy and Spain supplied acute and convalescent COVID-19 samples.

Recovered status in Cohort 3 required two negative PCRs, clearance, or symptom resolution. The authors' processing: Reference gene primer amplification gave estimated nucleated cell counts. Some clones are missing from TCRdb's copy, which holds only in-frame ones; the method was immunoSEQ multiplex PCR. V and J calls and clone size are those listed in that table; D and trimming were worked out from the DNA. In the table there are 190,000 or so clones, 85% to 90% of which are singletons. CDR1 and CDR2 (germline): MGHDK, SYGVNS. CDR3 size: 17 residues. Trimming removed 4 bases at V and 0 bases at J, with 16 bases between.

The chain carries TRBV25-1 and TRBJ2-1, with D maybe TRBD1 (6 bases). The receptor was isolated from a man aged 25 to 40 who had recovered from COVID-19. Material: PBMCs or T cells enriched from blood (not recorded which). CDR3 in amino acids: CASSAYITGSSYNEQFF. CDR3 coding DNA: TGTGCCAGCAGTGCCTATATTACAGGGAGCTCCTACAATGAGCAGTTCTTC. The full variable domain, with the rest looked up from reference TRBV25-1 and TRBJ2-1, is EADIYQTPRYLVIGTGKKITLECSQTMGHDKMYWYQQDPGMELHLIHYSYGVNSTEKGDLSSESTVSRIRTEHFPLTLESARPSHTSQYLCASSAYITGSSYNEQFFGPGTRLTVL.